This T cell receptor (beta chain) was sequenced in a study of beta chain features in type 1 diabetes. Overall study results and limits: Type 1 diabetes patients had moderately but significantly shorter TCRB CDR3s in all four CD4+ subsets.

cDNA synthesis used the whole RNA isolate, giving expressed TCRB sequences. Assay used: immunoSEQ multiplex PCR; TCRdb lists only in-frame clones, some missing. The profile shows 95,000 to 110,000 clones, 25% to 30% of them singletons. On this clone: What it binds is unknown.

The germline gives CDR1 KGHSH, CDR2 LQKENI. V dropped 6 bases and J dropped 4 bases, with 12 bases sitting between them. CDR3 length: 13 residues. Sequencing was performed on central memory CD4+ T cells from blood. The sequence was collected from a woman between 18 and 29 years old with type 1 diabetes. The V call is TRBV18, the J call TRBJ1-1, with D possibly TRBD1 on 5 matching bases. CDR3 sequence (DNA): TGTGCCAGCTCCGACGACAGTATCACTGAAGCTTTCTTT. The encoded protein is CASSDDSITEAFF.